This TCR beta chain derives from a study of T cell repertoires in cytomegalovirus infection. Study information: It was recently identified HLA-C-restricted and well-studied HLA-B-restricted CMV epitopes that the study used.

Study results and caveats: Accumulated public TCR beta family frequency recognized individuals carrying CMV together with the relevant HLA.

Comment on this clonotype: Its specificity is unknown.

Trimming pared 4 bases from V and 0 bases from J, leaving 11 bases between. The CDR3 covers 15 residues. CDR1 and CDR2 from the germline V gene are LGHNA and YNFKEQ. TCRdb re-called the reads with MiXCR, one entry per CDR3 protein. The sample contains about 570,000 distinct CDR3 sequences, roughly 42% of which appear only once. V and J are TRBV4-2 and TRBJ2-3; D not certain. Here the sequenced sample was cultured PBMCs, taken from culture after CMV antigen stimulation. The sequence was obtained from a human donor in good health (CMV status not recorded). Some clones in this sample may be carry-over from other donors' samples. Written as DNA, the CDR3 is TGTGCCAGCAGCCCCCTGGTGGGGAGCACAGATACGCAGTATTTT. Translating gives CASSPLVGSTDTQYF.